This T cell receptor (beta chain) was profiled in a study of a mutant IDH1 vaccine in newly diagnosed glioma. Across the whole study: Patients' prior therapy spanned radiotherapy, temozolomide, or both; most underwent both.

Here immunoSEQ multiplex PCR was the method, and the copy in TCRdb shows in-frame clones only, minus some. The sample includes over 75,000 clones, roughly 90% of them seen just once. Study-wide results and limits: Shifts in the top peripheral T cell clonotypes seemed unrelated to pseudoprogression.

The CDR3 is made up of 15 amino acids. With 5 bases clipped from V and 4 bases from J, the junction kept 6 bases outside the gene matches. Per the germline V gene, CDR1 is MNHNY and CDR2 is SVGAGI (reference sequence). Comments on this clone: Its antigen is not known.

Time point: baseline, week 1 (first vaccination visit). Treatment denoted: pre-vaccination baseline after standard-of-care therapy. New IDH1-mutant, ATRX-lost WHO grade 3 or 4 astrocytomas occurred in donors. The chain carries TRBV6-6 and TRBJ1-2; 11 nucleotides align to TRBD1. The receptor was derived from a woman aged 45 to 65 with glioma. The sample was PBMCs, taken from a glioma patient treated with radiotherapy, temozolomide or both. This CDR3 is CASSPAGTGGYGYTF. The CDR3 DNA reads TGTGCCAGCAGTCCGGCCGGGACAGGGGGCTATGGCTACACCTTC.